This T cell receptor (beta chain) emerged from a study of cytomegalovirus exposure and HLA in healthy donors. Study findings and constraints: Cytomegalovirus association was assigned to around 150 TCR beta chains. In vitro checks showed that a few CMV-associated chains really do target CMV antigens. In a later analysis, across HLA loci, associated TCR counts were highest for DRB1, lowest for HLA-C.

Concerning this clone itself: Its antigen is currently unknown.

Primers included in the PCR were 60 Vbeta and 13 Jbeta primers. Data came from immunoSEQ multiplex PCR; TCRdb stores just in-frame clones and leaves some out. The sample lists roughly 200,000 clones; more than 75% were seen once. This clonotype originated in a man aged 25-45 years in good health and CMV-seronegative. The specimen was PBMCs.

CDR3 DNA: TGTGCCAGCAGCCCACCGGACAGGTGGGACACTGAAGCTTTCTTT. Its protein is CASSPPDRWDTEAFF. The chain has TRBV16 and TRBJ1-1; 7 positions agree with TRBD1. Germline V lookup: CDR1 KGHSY, CDR2 FQNENV. V dropped 4 bases and J dropped 3; count of bases not matched to a gene: 8. CDR3 length: 15 residues.